The 28 T cell receptor beta chains presented below share a single source sample, sequenced in a study of T cells after yellow fever vaccination. Each CDR3 protein gets one entry after TCRdb re-called the 5' RACE reads with MiXCR. The sample has 200,000 to 300,000 distinct CDR3 sequences; 6.9% are singletons. The source material was CD4+ T cells sorted from PBMCs, sampled 15 days after the yellow fever booster vaccination. These receptors were taken from a man under 40 who received the YFV17D yellow fever vaccine.

This clonotype was seen a handful of times. This chain joins TRBV12-5 and TRBJ2-1, with TRBD2 matching 9 bases. Germline CDR1 LGHNT, CDR2 FRNRAP. The CDR3 contains 17 residues. The junction had 11 bases not matched to a gene; V was cut back by 4 bases and J by 4 bases. The CDR3 DNA follows: TGTGCTAGTGGTTCCCCCTTGGCGGGAGGGTTTTACAATGAGCAGTTCTTC. Its translation: CASGSPLAGGFYNEQFF.

The J gene is TRBJ1-6, the V gene TRBV12-3 or TRBV12-4; D is undetermined. The germline V and J ends were trimmed by 3 bases and 16 bases, with 13 bases remaining between them. CDR3 length equals 12 residues. The CDR3 here is CASSFFSFGLHF. Written as DNA, the CDR3 is TGTGCCAGCAGTTTTTTCTCCTTCGGGCTCCACTTT.

As for this clonotype: This may come from a read error, since a much larger clone is one base off. This chain uses TRBV6-1 with TRBJ2-1; tentatively, D is TRBD2 (6 bases). The CDR3 loop spans 15 amino acids. Germline V lookup: CDR1 MNHNS, CDR2 SASEGT. Trimming left V 5 bases short and J 9 bases short, with 20 bases between. CDR3 protein: CASSPPMGEASEQFF. CDR3 coding DNA: TGTGCCAGCAGTCCCCCAATGGGGGAGGCCTCTGAGCAGTTCTTC.

The chain combines TRBV5-4 with TRBJ2-2, with TRBD2 matching over 16 bases. J lost 0 bases, V lost 4 bases, and 3 bases had no gene match. Germline CDR1 is SGHNT and CDR2 is YYREEE (reference sequence). The CDR3 extends over 18 amino acids. In DNA form, the CDR3 reads TGTGCCAGCAGCAAGGGACTAGCGGGAGGGTCGAACACCGGGGAGCTGTTTTTT. Protein: CASSKGLAGGSNTGELFF.

This rearrangement joins TRBV3-1 to TRBJ2-7, with a tentative D call TRBD2 (5 bases). The CDR3 is 16 residues long. Trimming took 1 base from V and 2 from J, leaving 15 bases between them. The germline CDR1 and CDR2 sequences are LGHDT and YNNKEL (reference sequence). CDR3 bases: TGTGCCAGCAGCCAAGTGAAGAGCGGAAAAACCTACGAGCAGTACTTC. Translation gives CASSQVKSGKTYEQYF.

This clonotype was counted ten times or more. The chain joins TRBV7-9 to TRBJ2-7; D remains unclear. The CDR3 has 14 amino acids. CDR1 is SEHNR and CDR2 is FQNEAQ in the germline V gene (reference sequence). The V gene lost 0 bases and the J gene lost 0 bases, with 6 bases spanning the gap. The CDR3 nucleotides read TGTGCCAGCAGCTTAGCGGAAAACTCCTACGAGCAGTACTTC. It codes for CASSLAENSYEQYF.

This clonotype was observed a handful of times. The CDR3 coding sequence is TGCGCCAGCAGCTTGAGTAGCGGGACCAAAAACATTCAGTACTTC. It is translated as CASSLSSGTKNIQYF. This chain connects TRBV5-1 to TRBJ2-4; TRBD2 agrees at 8 bases. Trimming took 1 base from V and 2 from J; bases not matched to a gene: 2. CDR1 and CDR2 (germline): SGHRS, YFSETQ. CDR3 length: 15 amino acids.

As for this clonotype: This likely comes from a read error, as the CDR3 has no conserved phenylalanine or tryptophan at its end. No DNA is shown, since the ends of the CDR3 on it are uncertain; the CDR3 is the one TCRdb lists. V usage is TRBV9 and J usage is TRBJ2-1; the D call TRBD1 from the table was never checked on the DNA. Germline V CDR1 and CDR2: SGDLS, YYNGEE. The length of the CDR3 is 15 amino acids, counting both ends. The CDR3: CASSAPGQGQMSSSS.

This clonotype was recorded a few times. The chain combines TRBV20-1 with TRBJ2-1; D is undetermined. Per germline, CDR1 DFQATT and CDR2 SNEGSKA (reference sequence). The CDR3 consists of 12 residues. The CDR3 DNA is TGCCTCCTGTCCGGGCGTAGGAATGAGCAGTTCTTC. It codes for CLLSGRRNEQFF.

In this sample, this clonotype turned up a few times. This chain uses TRBV9 with TRBJ2-2, with no clear D. The V and J ends lost 4 bases and 4 bases respectively, with 8 bases between them. The CDR3 covers 13 residues. Germline V gene data show CDR1 as SGDLS and CDR2 as YYNGEE. The CDR3 region is CASSQQFTGELFF. The CDR3 DNA follows: TGTGCCAGCAGCCAGCAATTCACCGGGGAGCTGTTTTTT.

This clonotype was observed a few times. J is TRBJ1-1 and V is TRBV3-1, with D unresolved. CDR1 is LGHDT, CDR2 YNNKEL, per germline (reference sequence). The CDR3 totals 12 residues. Trimming shortened V by 1 base and J by 7 bases, and 7 bases separated the two germline ends. The CDR3 reads CASSQAGNEAFF. The CDR3 DNA follows: TGTGCCAGCAGCCAAGCGGGAAATGAAGCTTTCTTT.

The chain joins TRBV11-2 to TRBJ2-7, with TRBD2 matching over 9 bases. The CDR3 totals 15 residues. CDR1 and CDR2 from the germline V gene are SGHAT and FQNNGV. Trimming took 0 bases from V and 4 from J; bases not matched to a gene: 4. The CDR3 region is CASSLEVAGVYEQYF. The CDR3 DNA reads TGTGCCAGCAGCTTAGAGGTAGCGGGAGTTTACGAGCAGTACTTC.

This clonotype was observed a handful of times. The chain couples TRBV29-1 to TRBJ2-7; TRBD1 is a possible D gene (6 bases). Germline-derived CDR1 and CDR2 are SQVTM and ANQGSEA. V lost 6 bases and J 6 bases, leaving 12 bases between the germline ends. The CDR3 is 11 amino acids. This CDR3 is CSVGSGAEQYF. The CDR3 DNA is TGCAGCGTAGGATCAGGGGCCGAGCAGTACTTC.

This chain joins TRBV18 and TRBJ2-2; D is perhaps TRBD2 (6 bases). Trimming shortened V by 4 bases and J by 1 base, and 13 bases separated the two germline ends. The CDR3 covers 16 residues. The germline V gene has CDR1 KGHSH and CDR2 LQKENI. CDR3 residues: CASSQASGQNTGELFF. The CDR3 DNA reads TGTGCCAGCTCACAGGCGAGCGGGCAGAACACCGGGGAGCTGTTTTTT.

This chain connects TRBV7-3 to TRBJ2-5; 7 nucleotides agree with TRBD2. CDR3 size: 13 residues. The germline V gene has CDR1 SGHTA and CDR2 FQGTGA. Trimming at V came to 5 bases and at J to 7 bases, leaving 7 bases not matched to a gene. CDR3 sequence: CASSPDGEGTQYF. CDR3 DNA: TGTGCCAGCAGCCCCGACGGGGAGGGGACCCAGTACTTC.

The J gene is TRBJ2-1, the V gene TRBV5-1, with 14 bases identical to TRBD2. This CDR3 is built from 18 residues. Trimming removed 0 bases from V and 6 bases from J; junction bases left unmatched: 8. The germline CDR1 and CDR2 sequences are SGHRS and YFSETQ. DNA of the CDR3: TGCGCCAGCAGCTTGGGTGGGACTAGCGGGAGTCCAGGCAATGAGCAGTTCTTC. Translation gives CASSLGGTSGSPGNEQFF.

The chain uses TRBV28 and TRBJ2-7; 7 bases line up with TRBD1. The CDR3 spans 14 residues. The junction had 13 bases not matched to a gene; V was cut back by 8 bases and J by 6 bases. Germline V gene data show CDR1 as MDHEN and CDR2 as SYDVKM. For the CDR3, the DNA is TGTGCCAGCGCTTCCTCTTACCGGGACAGCGAGCAGTACTTC. This translates into CASASSYRDSEQYF.

Comments on this clonotype: One junction end does not reproduce the germline sequence, and a read error may be involved. This chain joins TRBV5-1 and TRBJ2-7, with TRBD2 as a possible D gene (6 bases). Germline V gene lookup returns CDR1 SGHRS and CDR2 YFSETQ. The CDR3 runs to 14 residues. Written as DNA, the CDR3 is TGCGCCAGCAGCTTGGACAGGAGGGGCTACGAGCTGTACTTC. Protein sequence: CASSLDRRGYELYF.

The J gene is TRBJ2-5, the V gene TRBV6-5; TRBD2 is a possible D gene (5 bases). Germline loops: CDR1 MNHEY, CDR2 SVGAGI. The V gene lost 2 bases and the J gene lost 6 bases, with 13 bases spanning the gap. There are 14 residues in the CDR3. DNA for the CDR3: TGTGCCAGCAGTTACGTGTCTAGCCGAAAGACCCAGTACTTC. It specifies CASSYVSSRKTQYF.

This clonotype was detected ten times or more. The J gene is TRBJ2-7, the V gene TRBV30; D gene uncertain. CDR1 is GTSNPN and CDR2 is SVGIG in the germline V gene (reference sequence). V dropped 5 bases and J dropped 6 bases, with 17 bases sitting between them. The CDR3 spans 13 residues. As DNA, the CDR3 is TGTGCCTGGGCCCACCGCGCGAGGTCCGAGCAGTACTTC. Protein product: CAWAHRARSEQYF.

The sample holds many counts of this clonotype. The V call is TRBV12-3 or TRBV12-4, the J call TRBJ1-5; D not certain. The CDR3 is 13 residues long. Trimming shortened V by 5 bases and J by 7 bases, and 12 bases separated the two germline ends. The CDR3 bases are TGTGCCAGCAGTCAAACCCTTTGGCAGCCCCAGCATTTT. Encoded protein: CASSQTLWQPQHF.

This clonotype was seen a few times. The chain joins TRBV20-1 to TRBJ2-1; tentative D call: TRBD2 (5 bases). The CDR3 contains 15 residues. Germline CDR1 reads DFQATT; CDR2 reads SNEGSKA (reference sequence). Trimming took 8 bases from V and 0 from J, leaving 17 bases between them. Here the CDR3 reads CSTQRAASSYNEQFF. CDR3 bases: TGCAGTACCCAACGAGCGGCTTCCTCCTACAATGAGCAGTTCTTC.

In this sample, this clonotype turned up a few times. The gene calls are TRBV7-9 and TRBJ2-1; 10 positions agree with TRBD2. This CDR3 has 14 residues. Per the germline V gene, CDR1 is SEHNR and CDR2 is FQNEAQ (reference sequence). Trimming cost V 4 bases and J 9 bases; bases outside gene matches: 6. DNA of the CDR3: TGTGCCAGCAGCTCCGGGACTAGCGAGACTGAGCAGTTCTTC. It encodes CASSSGTSETEQFF.

This chain joins TRBV19 and TRBJ1-5, with D possibly being TRBD1 (6 bases). Trimming took 4 bases from V and 2 from J, leaving 9 bases between them. Per the germline V gene, CDR1 is LNHDA and CDR2 is SQIVND (reference sequence). CDR3 length: 14 residues. The DNA for the CDR3 is TGTGCCAGTAGTAAGGCAGGGGGCAATCAGCCCCAGCATTTT. This sequence encodes CASSKAGGNQPQHF.

This clonotype was detected a few times. The gene calls are TRBV7-2 and TRBJ2-5, with D perhaps TRBD2 (5 bases). The CDR3 consists of 13 residues. Germline-derived CDR1 and CDR2 are SGHTA and FQGNSA. V was pared by 3 bases and J by 1 base, with 6 bases between. The chain's CDR3 is CASSFGIQETQYF. CDR3 DNA sequence: TGTGCCAGCAGCTTCGGGATCCAAGAGACCCAGTACTTC.

This chain uses TRBV7-2 with TRBJ2-1, with 8 bases fitting TRBD1. Trimming removed 6 bases from V and 2 bases from J; junction bases left unmatched: 6. The CDR3 runs 15 residues. Germline values: CDR1 SGHTA, CDR2 FQGNSA. The CDR3 reads CASSPGTGPYNEQFF. DNA for the CDR3: TGTGCCAGCAGTCCCGGGACAGGACCCTACAATGAGCAGTTCTTC.

This clonotype was seen many times. The chain employs TRBV20-1 and TRBJ2-7; D may be TRBD2 (6 bases). Trimming removed 3 bases from V and 4 bases from J, with 13 bases in between. The CDR3 totals 13 residues. Germline-derived CDR1 and CDR2 are DFQATT and SNEGSKA (reference sequence). CDR3 residues: CSASGRFTYEQYF. CDR3 nucleotide sequence: TGCAGTGCTAGCGGGAGATTTACGTACGAGCAGTACTTC.

There are many counts of this clonotype. The chain joins TRBV7-6 to TRBJ2-2; TRBD2 matches at 10 bases. J lost 1 base, V lost 5 bases, and 4 bases had no gene match. Per the germline V gene, CDR1 is SGHVS and CDR2 is FNYEAQ. This CDR3 spans 16 amino acids. The CDR3 nucleotides are TGTGCCAGCAGCGTCAGACTAGCGGGGAACACCGGGGAGCTGTTTTTT. Its translation is CASSVRLAGNTGELFF.